This TCR beta chain was documented in a study of OX40 agonist ivuxolimab in advanced cancers. Study-wide context: Partial responses occurred in Three dose-escalation patients, one with hepatocellular carcinoma and two with cutaneous melanoma.

General study findings and limits: CD4+ and CD8+ T cells in blood underwent clonal expansion by week 6 at 0.1 to 3.0 mg/kg.

Profiled with immunoSEQ multiplex PCR; TCRdb holds only in-frame clones, not every one. Of over 150,000 clones listed, 90% to 95% were seen once; the top ten hold around 0.31%. This CDR3 contains 13 residues. V was clipped by 0 bases and J by 6 bases, with 9 bases between them. From germline, CDR1 is MNHNY and CDR2 SVGAGI (reference sequence). As for this clone: The antigen is undetermined.

Source: CD4+ or CD8+ T cells sorted from blood, taken in a trial of the OX40 agonist ivuxolimab. V usage is TRBV6-6 and J usage is TRBJ2-7, with a possible D match to TRBD2 (5 bases). This clonotype was obtained from an adult with an advanced solid tumor such as melanoma, head and neck, liver or kidney cancer. The CDR3 bases are TGTGCCAGCAGTTACTCTCTCGGGGTCGAGCAGTACTTC. Its protein product is CASSYSLGVEQYF.